The clone carrying this T cell receptor beta chain counts as large. Its target is unknown. The ends lost 7 bases at V and 5 bases at J; junction bases unmatched: 10. The V gene's germline CDR1 is DFQATT and CDR2 SNEGSKA (reference sequence). The CDR3 has 14 residues. The Oncomine TCR Beta short-read assay was applied to DNA of cultured CD4+ T cells. In TCRdb, the PCR reads were re-called with MiXCR into one record per CDR3 protein. The repertoire consists of some 1,400 distinct CDR3 sequences, with 10% to 15% occurring once and the leading ten covering approximately 9%. The sample comes from a study of vaccination and CD4 T cells after COVID-19. Sample treatment: approximately nine-day PBMC culture with coronavirus spike peptide pools or control peptides (ViraFEST assay). The collection of CD4+ T cells from the unexposed donor took place before the COVID-19 pandemic (2011-2018).

Sequencing input: CD4+ T cells from blood, cultured in vitro. The sequence was obtained from a human donor in good health. This chain links TRBV20-1 with TRBJ2-5; 10 nucleotides match TRBD2. The DNA for the CDR3 is TGCAGTGGTAGCGGGGGGACCCAAAGGGAGACCCAGTACTTC. It yields the protein CSGSGGTQRETQYF.